This T cell receptor (beta chain) was sequenced in a study of response to subunit inactivated influenza vaccine. Broader study findings: Each seasonal influenza vaccination recruits few new T cells, the authors suggested.

This CDR3 has 15 residues. In germline, CDR1 is MNHNS, CDR2 SASEGT. Germline trimming cut 8 bases from V and 1 base from J; bases unmatched to any gene: 3. This clonotype appeared a few times. What it binds is not known. TCRdb passed the RT-PCR reads through MiXCR, listing each CDR3 protein once. The sample gives a few hundred thousand distinct CDR3 sequences, less than 15% of which show up once; over 8.5% is in the top ten. Sequencing used PBMCs from blood, obtained roughly 13 days after vaccination. This sequence originates from a man aged 45-65 years who received an inactivated influenza vaccine. J is TRBJ2-1 and V is TRBV6-1; 12 bases fit TRBD2. The CDR3 region has the DNA TGTGCCAGCGTCGGACTAGCGGGATCCTACAATGAGCAGTTCTTC. Protein: CASVGLAGSYNEQFF.